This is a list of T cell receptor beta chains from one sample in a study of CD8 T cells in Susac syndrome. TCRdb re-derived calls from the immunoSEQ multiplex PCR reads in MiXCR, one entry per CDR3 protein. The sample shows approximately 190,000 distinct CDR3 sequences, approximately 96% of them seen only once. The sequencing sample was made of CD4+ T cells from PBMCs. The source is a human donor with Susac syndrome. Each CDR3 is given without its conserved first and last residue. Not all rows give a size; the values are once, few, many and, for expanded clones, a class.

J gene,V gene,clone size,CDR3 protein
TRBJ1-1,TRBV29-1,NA,SVSIGGDTEAF
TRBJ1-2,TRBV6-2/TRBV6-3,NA,ASKRDLRDDGYT
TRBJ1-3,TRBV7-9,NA,ASSPPGNTIY
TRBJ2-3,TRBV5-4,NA,ASSLVAGGYTDTQY
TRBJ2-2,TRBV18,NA,ASSPPPTGELF
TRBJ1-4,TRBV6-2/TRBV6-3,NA,ASSHGQPNEKLF
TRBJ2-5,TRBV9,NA,ASSVVPSTGTGETQY
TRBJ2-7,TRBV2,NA,ASLDRGVDEQY
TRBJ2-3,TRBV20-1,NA,SARRVGTDTQY
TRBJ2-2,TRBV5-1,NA,ASSLNPTDWGRSPGELF
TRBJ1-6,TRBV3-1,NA,ASSQGRSYNSPLH
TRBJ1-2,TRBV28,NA,ASSLLTTGFDGYT
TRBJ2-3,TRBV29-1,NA,SVEGGRGDTQY
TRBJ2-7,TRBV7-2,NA,ASSSRSLTKQY
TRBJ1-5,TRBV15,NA,ATSQGQYSNQPQH
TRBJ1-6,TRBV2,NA,ASRDVNGFNSPLH
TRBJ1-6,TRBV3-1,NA,ASSQVPTAIIDSPLH
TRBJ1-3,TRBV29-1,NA,SASLDSGNTIY
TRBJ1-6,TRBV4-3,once,ASSQEGESPLH
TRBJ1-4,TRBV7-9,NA,ASSIGQDNEKLF
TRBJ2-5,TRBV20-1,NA,SANIGTGETQY
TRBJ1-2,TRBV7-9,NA,ASSSGTALNYGYT
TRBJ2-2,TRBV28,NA,ASSLSGGVTGELF
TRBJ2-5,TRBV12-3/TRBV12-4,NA,ASSSTGLAGGKTQY
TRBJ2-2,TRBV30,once,AWKQGARRELF
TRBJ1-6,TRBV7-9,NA,ASSLAGETQVLH
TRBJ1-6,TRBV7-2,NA,ASSLPGRVMSPLH
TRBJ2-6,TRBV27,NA,ASTTRGSGANVLT
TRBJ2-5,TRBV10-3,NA,AIGRGPQETQY
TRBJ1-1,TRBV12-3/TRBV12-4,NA,ASTLPGGEAF
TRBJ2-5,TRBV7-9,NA,ASSSTETQY
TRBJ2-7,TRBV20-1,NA,SARAPDRVGYEQY
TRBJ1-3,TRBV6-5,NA,ASSYSPRNTVY
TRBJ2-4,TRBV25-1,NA,ASSLSRGRENIQY
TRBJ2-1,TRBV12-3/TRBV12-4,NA,ASSGYHEQF
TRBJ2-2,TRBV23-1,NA,ASSLPGGRVTGELF
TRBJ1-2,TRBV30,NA,AWTGGKVFNYGYT
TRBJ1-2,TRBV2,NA,ASSEPGEANYGYT
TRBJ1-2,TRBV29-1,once,SVEGGRGADGYT
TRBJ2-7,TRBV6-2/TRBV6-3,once,ASSYYAGTLLYEQY
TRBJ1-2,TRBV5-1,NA,ASSLTTGAYGYT
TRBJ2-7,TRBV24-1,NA,ATSARSGEQY
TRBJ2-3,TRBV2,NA,ASVRSTDTQY
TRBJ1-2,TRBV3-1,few,ASSQGGNYGYT
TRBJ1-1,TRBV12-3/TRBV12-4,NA,ASSFRLMGTEAF
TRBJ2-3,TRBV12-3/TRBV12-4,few,ASSLGLAGTDTQY
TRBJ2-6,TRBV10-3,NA,AISENRNSGANVLT